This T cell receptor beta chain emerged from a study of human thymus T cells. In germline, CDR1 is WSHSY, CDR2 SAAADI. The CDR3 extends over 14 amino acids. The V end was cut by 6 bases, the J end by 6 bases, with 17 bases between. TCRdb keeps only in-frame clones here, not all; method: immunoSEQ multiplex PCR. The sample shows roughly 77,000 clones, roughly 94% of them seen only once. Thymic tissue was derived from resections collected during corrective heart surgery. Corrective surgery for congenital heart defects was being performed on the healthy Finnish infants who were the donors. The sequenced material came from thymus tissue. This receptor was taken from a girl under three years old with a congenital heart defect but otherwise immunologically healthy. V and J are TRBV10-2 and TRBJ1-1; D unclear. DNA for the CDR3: TGCGCCAGCAGGGAGGGCCTAGGGCTCGCTGAAGCTTTCTTT. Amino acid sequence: CASREGLGLAEAFF.